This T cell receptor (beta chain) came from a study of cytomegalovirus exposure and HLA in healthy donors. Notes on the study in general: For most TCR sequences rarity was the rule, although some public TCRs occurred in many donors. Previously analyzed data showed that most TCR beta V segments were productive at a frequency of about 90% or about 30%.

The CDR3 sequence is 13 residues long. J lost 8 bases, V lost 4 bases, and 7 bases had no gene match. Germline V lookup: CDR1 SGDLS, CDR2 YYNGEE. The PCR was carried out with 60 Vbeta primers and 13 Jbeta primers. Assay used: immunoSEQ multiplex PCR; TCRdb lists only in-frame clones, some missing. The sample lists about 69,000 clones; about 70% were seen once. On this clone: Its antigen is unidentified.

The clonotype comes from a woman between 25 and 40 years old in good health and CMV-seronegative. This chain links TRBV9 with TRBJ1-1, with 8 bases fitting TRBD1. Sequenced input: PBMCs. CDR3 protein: CASSKRTGYEAFF. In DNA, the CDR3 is TGTGCCAGCAGCAAACGGACAGGGTACGAAGCTTTCTTT.